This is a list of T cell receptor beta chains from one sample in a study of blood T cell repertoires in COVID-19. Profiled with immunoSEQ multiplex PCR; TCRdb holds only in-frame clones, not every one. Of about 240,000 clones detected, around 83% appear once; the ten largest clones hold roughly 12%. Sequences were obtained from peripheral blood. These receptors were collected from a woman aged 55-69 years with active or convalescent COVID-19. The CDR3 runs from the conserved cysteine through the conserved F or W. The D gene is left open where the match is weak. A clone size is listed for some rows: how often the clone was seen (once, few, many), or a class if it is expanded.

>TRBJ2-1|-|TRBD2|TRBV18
TGTGCCAGCTCACCCCTAGCGGGGGGCCTGGATAATGAGCAGTTCTTC
CASSPLAGGLDNEQFF
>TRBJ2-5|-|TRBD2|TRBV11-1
TGTGCCAGCAGCCCGGCTAGCGGGGGAACCCAAGAGACCCAGTACTTC
CASSPASGGTQETQYF
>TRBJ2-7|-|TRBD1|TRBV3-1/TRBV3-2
TGTGCCAGCAGCCAGGGACAGGGCTCCTACGAGCAGTACTTC
CASSQGQGSYEQYF
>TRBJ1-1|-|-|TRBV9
TGTGCCAGCAGCGTAGGGTGGAGGACTGAAGCTTTCTTT
CASSVGWRTEAFF
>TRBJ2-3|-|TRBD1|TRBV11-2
TGTGCCAGCAGGCCCGGGACAGGGGGCGTCGCAGATACGCAGTATTTT
CASRPGTGGVADTQYF
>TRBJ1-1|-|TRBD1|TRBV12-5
TGTGCTAGTGGTTTGGTAGGGAGGACAGGTTCCCTAGCTTTCTTT
CASGLVGRTGSLAFF
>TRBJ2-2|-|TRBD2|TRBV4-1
TGCGCCAGCAGCCAAGTTACTAGCGGCGCCCGACGAGGCACCGGGGAGCTGTTTTTT
CASSQVTSGARRGTGELFF
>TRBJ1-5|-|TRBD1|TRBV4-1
TGCGCCAGCAGCCAAGAAGTAGGACAGGGGGCGCGACTGCAGCCCCAGCATTTT
CASSQEVGQGARLQPQHF
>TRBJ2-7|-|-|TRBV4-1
TGCGCCAGCAGCCAAGGGACTTCCTATAACTACGAGCAGTACTTC
CASSQGTSYNYEQYF
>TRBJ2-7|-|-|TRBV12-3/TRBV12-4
TGTGCCAGCAGCCCTGGGGACACATACGAGCAGTACTTC
CASSPGDTYEQYF
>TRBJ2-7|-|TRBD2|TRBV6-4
TGTGCCAGCAGTACCCGACGGGGGGATCCCTTTCCCTACGAGCAGTACTTC
CASSTRRGDPFPYEQYF
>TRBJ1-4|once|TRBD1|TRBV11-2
TGTGCCAGCAGTGGACAGGGAAGCGAAAAACTGTTTTTT
CASSGQGSEKLFF
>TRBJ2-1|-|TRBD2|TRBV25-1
TGTGCCAGCAGTGACCCGGAACTAGCGGGCTCCTACAATGAGCAGTTCTTC
CASSDPELAGSYNEQFF
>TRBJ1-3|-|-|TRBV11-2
TGTGCCAGCAGCTTAGGATACAGCTACTCTGGAAACACCATATATTTT
CASSLGYSYSGNTIYF
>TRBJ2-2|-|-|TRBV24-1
TGTGCCACCAGAGCCCCTTTGAACACCGGGGAGCTGTTTTTT
CATRAPLNTGELFF